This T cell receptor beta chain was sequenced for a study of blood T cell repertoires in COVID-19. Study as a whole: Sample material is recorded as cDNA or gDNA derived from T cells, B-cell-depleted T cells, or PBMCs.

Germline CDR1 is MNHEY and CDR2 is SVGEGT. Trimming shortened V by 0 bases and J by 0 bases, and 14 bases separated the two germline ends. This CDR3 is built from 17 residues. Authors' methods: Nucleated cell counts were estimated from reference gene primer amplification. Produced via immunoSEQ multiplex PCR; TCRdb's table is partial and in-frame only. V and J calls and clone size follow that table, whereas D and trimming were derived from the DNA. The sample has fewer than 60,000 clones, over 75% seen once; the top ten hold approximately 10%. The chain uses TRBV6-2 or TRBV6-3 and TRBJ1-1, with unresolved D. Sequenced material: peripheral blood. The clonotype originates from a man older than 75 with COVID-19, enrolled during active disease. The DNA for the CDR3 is TGTGCCAGCAGTTACTCCCCAGGAACCCCCCTGAACACTGAAGCTTTCTTT. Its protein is CASSYSPGTPLNTEAFF.